This T cell receptor (beta chain) originates from a study of blood T cell repertoires in COVID-19. This CDR3 region has 14 residues. With 2 bases clipped from V and 4 bases from J, the junction kept 4 bases outside the gene matches. Germline V gives CDR1 MNHEY, CDR2 SVGEGT. Repertoires were generated with immunoSEQ multiplex PCR, while TCRdb's copy carries only in-frame clones and drops some. The sample has 110,000 to 150,000 clones, approximately 78% seen once. The J gene is TRBJ2-5, the V gene TRBV6-2 or TRBV6-3; 7 bases line up with TRBD1. Sequences were obtained from PBMCs or T cells enriched from blood (not recorded which). This sequence was found in a woman between 50 and 59 years old who had recovered from COVID-19. CDR3 sequence reads: CASSYAYRGETQYF. The CDR3 DNA reads TGTGCCAGCAGTTACGCATACAGGGGAGAGACCCAGTACTTC.